A single sample is the source of the 19 T cell receptor beta chains below, sequenced in a study of T cell responses to AZD1222 COVID-19 vaccine. Generated by immunoSEQ multiplex PCR, the TCRdb table keeps only in-frame clones and is missing some. Among fewer than 70,000 clones listed, roughly 87% were seen once. Sequenced here: peripheral blood, sampled 28 days after the second AZD1222 dose. All receptors come from an adult who received the AZD1222 COVID-19 vaccine.

The rearrangement joins TRBV5-6 to TRBJ2-6, with D tentatively TRBD2 (6 bases). CDR3 length equals 15 residues. Trimming took off 6 bases at V and 1 base at J, with 11 bases between the two ends. In germline, CDR1 is SGHDT, CDR2 YYEEEE. CDR3 in amino acids: CASTVGLSGANVLTF. CDR3 DNA: TGTGCCAGCACCGTGGGACTTTCTGGGGCCAACGTCCTGACTTTC. Variable domain in full (rest from reference TRBV5-6 and TRBJ2-6): DAGVTQSPTHLIKTRGQQVTLRCSPKSGHDTVSWYQQALGQGPQFIFQYYEEEERQRGNFPDRFSGHQFPNYSSELNVNALLLGDSALYLCASTVGLSGANVLTFGAGSRLTVL.

This clone came up a few times. J is TRBJ2-5 and V is TRBV5-1, with 12 bases lining up with TRBD2. With V trimmed by 2 bases and J by 2 bases, 4 bases remained unmatched. Germline CDR1 reads SGHRS; CDR2 reads YFSETQ. There are 16 residues in the CDR3. CDR3 DNA: TGCGCCAGCAGCTTCTCCGGACTAGCGGGGCAAGAGACCCAGTACTTC. Amino acid sequence: CASSFSGLAGQETQYF.

The J gene is TRBJ2-7, the V gene TRBV6-6; D is perhaps TRBD2 (5 bases). The germline V gene encodes CDR1 MNHNY and CDR2 SVGAGI (reference sequence). Trimming removed 10 bases from V and 0 bases from J, with 16 bases in between. This CDR3 is built from 14 residues. CDR3 nucleotide sequence: TGTGCCACCGCGGGCAGGACGGACTCCTACGAGCAGTACTTC. Translated, it gives CATAGRTDSYEQYF.

This clone was recorded only once. In DNA form, the CDR3 reads TGTGCCAGCAGTGCCGGACAGGGCTATGGCTACACCTTC. Encoded protein: CASSAGQGYGYTF. V is TRBV28 and J is TRBJ1-2; TRBD1 matches 8 bases. This CDR3 has 13 residues. Germline V CDR1 and CDR2: MDHEN, SYDVKM. Trimming cost V 5 bases and J 4 bases; bases outside gene matches: 3.

The genes are TRBV5-4 and TRBJ1-5; maybe TRBD1 (6 bases). Germline values: CDR1 SGHNT, CDR2 YYREEE (reference sequence). Between the trimmed V and J ends, which lost 4 bases and 3 bases, there was a span of 23 bases. The CDR3 covers 18 residues. The CDR3 nucleotides read TGTGCCAGCAGCCAGGAGGGGGGTGGACTGAACCCCAATCAGCCCCAGCATTTT. It encodes CASSQEGGGLNPNQPQHF.

The chain carries TRBV10-1 and TRBJ1-1; D call uncertain. The CDR3 extends over 14 amino acids. CDR1 is WNHNN, CDR2 SYGVQD, per germline (reference sequence). V was shortened by 8 bases and J by 1 base, with 14 bases between the two germline ends. CDR3 residues: CASSPSPENTEAFF. The CDR3 coding sequence is TGCGCCAGCTCCCCTTCCCCGGAGAACACTGAAGCTTTCTTT.

The V and J genes are TRBV24-1 and TRBJ2-3; 7 bases line up with TRBD1. The CDR3 has 16 residues. The germline V gene has CDR1 KGHDR and CDR2 SFDVKD. Germline trimming cut 4 bases from V and 0 bases from J; bases unmatched to any gene: 6. The CDR3 spells CATSESGTASTDTQYF. The CDR3 DNA sequence: TGTGCCACCAGTGAATCCGGGACAGCAAGCACAGATACGCAGTATTTT.

This clone was counted a single time. The gene calls are TRBV13 and TRBJ2-2; no clear D. The V gene lost 2 bases and the J gene lost 6 bases, with 4 bases spanning the gap. Germline V CDR1 and CDR2: PRHDT, FYEKMQ (reference sequence). The length of the CDR3 is 12 residues. The chain's CDR3 is CASSLPPGELFF. The CDR3 nucleotides are TGTGCCAGCAGCTTACCCCCCGGGGAGCTGTTTTTT.

The chain has TRBV10-2 and TRBJ2-7; D is tentatively TRBD1 or TRBD2 (5 bases each). With 1 base removed from V and 2 bases from J, the gap between germline ends came to 12 bases. CDR1 is WSHSY and CDR2 is SAAADI in the germline V gene. The CDR3 runs to 15 residues. The CDR3 is CASSEWGTVTYEQYF. CDR3 bases: TGCGCCAGCAGTGAGTGGGGGACGGTAACCTACGAGCAGTACTTC.

The chain carries TRBV6-5 and TRBJ1-1, with D possibly being TRBD1 (5 bases). Germline V gene data show CDR1 as MNHEY and CDR2 as SVGAGI. CDR3 size: 12 residues. The V gene lost 7 bases and the J gene lost 6 bases, with 12 bases spanning the gap. CDR3 protein: CASTQGVSEAFF. The CDR3 DNA is TGTGCCAGCACCCAAGGGGTTTCTGAAGCTTTCTTT.

The chain uses TRBV19 and TRBJ1-1; 8 bases are shared with TRBD1. The CDR3 spans 16 residues. Germline V gene lookup returns CDR1 LNHDA and CDR2 SQIVND (reference sequence). V lost 1 base and J lost 4; bases outside the gene matches: 8. The chain's CDR3 is CASSIGFTGGLTEAFF. DNA for the CDR3: TGTGCCAGTAGTATAGGGTTCACAGGGGGACTCACTGAAGCTTTCTTT. Full variable domain (outside the CDR3, taken from reference TRBV19 and TRBJ1-1): DGGITQSPKYLFRKEGQNVTLSCEQNLNHDAMYWYRQDPGQGLRLIYYSQIVNDFQKGDIAEGYSVSREKKESFPLTVTSAQKNPTAFYLCASSIGFTGGLTEAFFGQGTRLTVV.

The CDR3: CASSSDGNTEAFF. In nucleotides, the CDR3 is TGTGCCAGCAGCTCGGACGGGAACACTGAAGCTTTCTTT. The genes are TRBV7-2 and TRBJ1-1; no clear D. Germline CDR1 is SGHTA and CDR2 is FQGNSA. The CDR3 is made up of 13 amino acids. Deletions cut 4 bases from V and 1 base from J, with 7 bases between.

The rearrangement uses TRBV28 and TRBJ1-5; 7 bases are a match to TRBD1. CDR1 and CDR2 (germline): MDHEN, SYDVKM. This CDR3 is 20 amino acids long. Unmatched junction bases numbered 18, after V lost 4 bases and J lost 0 bases. This CDR3 reads CASSSLYSPGQSYSNQPQHF. The DNA of the CDR3 is TGTGCCAGCAGTTCCCTTTACTCCCCGGGACAGAGTTATAGCAATCAGCCCCAGCATTTT.

The V gene is TRBV6-6, the J gene TRBJ1-2; no reliable D call. V gave up 5 bases and J gave up 8 bases, with 21 bases separating them. The CDR3 runs to 15 residues. CDR1 is MNHNY, CDR2 SVGAGI, per germline (reference sequence). The chain's CDR3 is CASSIPRGVSGGYTF. DNA of the CDR3: TGTGCCAGCAGTATCCCCAGAGGTGTGTCGGGCGGCTACACCTTC.

This clone was recorded only once. The genes are TRBV5-1 and TRBJ1-2; 7 bases line up with TRBD1. This CDR3 has 15 amino acids. The V gene end was trimmed by 4 bases and the J gene end by 8 bases; junction bases not matched to a gene: 14. Germline V gene lookup returns CDR1 SGHRS and CDR2 YFSETQ. The CDR3 is CASSPETGTPGGYTF. CDR3 DNA: TGCGCCAGCAGCCCGGAGACAGGGACCCCTGGGGGCTACACCTTC.

This chain connects TRBV5-1 to TRBJ2-2; D gene unclear. The CDR3 sequence is 16 residues long. V shed 2 bases and J shed 0 bases, with 11 bases lying between them. Germline assignment: CDR1 SGHRS and CDR2 YFSETQ. CDR3 amino acids: CASSFRSMSNTGELFF. DNA of the CDR3: TGCGCCAGCAGCTTCCGCAGCATGTCGAACACCGGGGAGCTGTTTTTT.

The chain links TRBV9 to TRBJ1-4, with 10 bases matching TRBD1. This CDR3 has 14 residues. V was pared by 0 bases and J by 10 bases, with 3 bases of the junction left unmatched. Germline CDR1 is SGDLS and CDR2 is YYNGEE. The CDR3: CASSVETGGGKLFF. The CDR3 coding sequence is TGTGCCAGCAGCGTAGAGACAGGGGGCGGAAAACTGTTTTTT. Together with reference TRBV9 and TRBJ1-4, the CDR3 gives the full variable domain: DSGVTQTPKHLITATGQRVTLRCSPRSGDLSVYWYQQSLDQGLQFLIQYYNGEERAKGNILERFSAQQFPDLHSELNLSSLELGDSALYFCASSVETGGGKLFFGSGTQLSVL.

This rearrangement joins TRBV2 to TRBJ2-7, with TRBD2 as a possible D gene (5 bases). There are 13 residues in the CDR3. V was shortened by 2 bases and J by 6 bases, with 11 bases between the two germline ends. Germline values: CDR1 SNHLY, CDR2 FYNNEI. DNA of the CDR3: TGTGCCAGCAGTGAATGGGCCGGAGGCGAGCAGTACTTC. Protein: CASSEWAGGEQYF. The full variable domain, rest sourced from reference TRBV2 and TRBJ2-7, is EPEVTQTPSHQVTQMGQEVILRCVPISNHLYFYWYRQILGQKVEFLVSFYNNEISEKSEIFDDQFSVERPDGSNFTLKIRSTKLEDSAMYFCASSEWAGGEQYFGPGTRLTVT.

The chain recombines TRBV7-9 with TRBJ1-1; D possibly corresponds to TRBD1 (5 bases). Germline CDR1 is SEHNR and CDR2 is FQNEAQ (reference sequence). The V and J ends lost 5 bases and 1 base respectively, with 11 bases between them. This CDR3 has 14 residues. CDR3 coding DNA: TGTGCCAGCAGCCTTGGAGGGGCGAACACTGAAGCTTTCTTT. This translates into CASSLGGANTEAFF.